This TCR beta chain was sequenced during a study of PD-L1 blockade in urothelial cancer. Study as a whole: Beginning in about 2014, patients received atezolizumab, given as 1,200 mg intravenously every 3 weeks.

The data were produced by immunoSEQ multiplex PCR, yet TCRdb's version contains in-frame clones alone and is incomplete. The sample gives about 50,000 clones, approximately 80% of which show up once; 8.8% is in the top ten. Described time point: peripheral blood 6 weeks after treatment start. V dropped 1 base and J dropped 5; count of bases not matched to a gene: 4. Germline-derived CDR1 and CDR2 are SGHTA and FQGNSA. This CDR3 comprises 15 residues. The sequence was obtained from a man in his 70s with urothelial cancer. The material sequenced was PBMCs, taken around atezolizumab (anti-PD-L1) treatment. This chain links TRBV7-2 with TRBJ2-2; 7 nucleotides agree with TRBD2. CDR3 sequence (DNA): TGTGCCAGCAGCTTAGTGGGCGGGAGAACCGGGGAGCTGTTTTTT. Its protein is CASSLVGGRTGELFF.